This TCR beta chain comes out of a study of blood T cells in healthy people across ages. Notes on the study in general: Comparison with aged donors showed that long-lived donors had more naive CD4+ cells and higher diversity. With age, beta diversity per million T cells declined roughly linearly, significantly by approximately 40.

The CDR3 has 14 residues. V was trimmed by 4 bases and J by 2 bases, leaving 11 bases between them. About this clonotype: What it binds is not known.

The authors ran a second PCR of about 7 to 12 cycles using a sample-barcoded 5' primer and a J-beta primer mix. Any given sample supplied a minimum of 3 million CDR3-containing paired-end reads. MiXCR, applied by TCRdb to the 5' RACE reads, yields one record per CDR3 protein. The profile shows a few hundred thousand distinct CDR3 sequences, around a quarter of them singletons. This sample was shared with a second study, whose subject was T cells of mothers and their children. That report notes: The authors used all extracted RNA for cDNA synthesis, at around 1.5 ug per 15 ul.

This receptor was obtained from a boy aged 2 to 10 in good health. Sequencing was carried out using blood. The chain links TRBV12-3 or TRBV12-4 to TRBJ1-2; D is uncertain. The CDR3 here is CASSSEGANYGYTF. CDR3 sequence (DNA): TGTGCCAGCAGTTCTGAGGGAGCCAACTATGGCTACACCTTC.